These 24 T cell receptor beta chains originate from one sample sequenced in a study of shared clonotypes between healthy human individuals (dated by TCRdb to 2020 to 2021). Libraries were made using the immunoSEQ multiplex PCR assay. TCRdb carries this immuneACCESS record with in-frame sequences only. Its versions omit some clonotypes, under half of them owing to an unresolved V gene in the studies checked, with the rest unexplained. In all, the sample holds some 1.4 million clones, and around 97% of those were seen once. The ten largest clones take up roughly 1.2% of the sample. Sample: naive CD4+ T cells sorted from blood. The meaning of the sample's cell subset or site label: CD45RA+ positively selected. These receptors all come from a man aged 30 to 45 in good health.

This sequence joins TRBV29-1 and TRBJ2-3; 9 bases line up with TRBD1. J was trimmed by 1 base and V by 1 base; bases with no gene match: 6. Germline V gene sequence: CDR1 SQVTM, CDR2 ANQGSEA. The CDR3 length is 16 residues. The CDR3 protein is CSVEGGQGEGTDTQYF. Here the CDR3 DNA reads TGCAGCGTTGAAGGGGGACAGGGTGAGGGCACAGATACGCAGTATTTT.

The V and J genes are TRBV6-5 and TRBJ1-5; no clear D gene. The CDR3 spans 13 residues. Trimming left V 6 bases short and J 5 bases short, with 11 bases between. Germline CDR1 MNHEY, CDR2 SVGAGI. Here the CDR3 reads CASSGRTDQPQHF. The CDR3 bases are TGTGCCAGCAGCGGACGAACTGATCAGCCCCAGCATTTT.

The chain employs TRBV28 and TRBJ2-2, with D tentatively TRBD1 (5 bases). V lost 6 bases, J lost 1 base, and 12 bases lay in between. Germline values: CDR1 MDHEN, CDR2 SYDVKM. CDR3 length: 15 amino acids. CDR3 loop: CASSPIGQNTGELFF. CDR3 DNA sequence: TGTGCCAGCAGCCCGATAGGACAGAACACCGGGGAGCTGTTTTTT.

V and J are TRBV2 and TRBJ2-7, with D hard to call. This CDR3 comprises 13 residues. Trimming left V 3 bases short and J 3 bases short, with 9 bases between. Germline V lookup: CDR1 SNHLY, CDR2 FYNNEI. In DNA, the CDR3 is TGTGCCAGCAGTGATCTCACTCGCTACGAGCAGTACTTC. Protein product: CASSDLTRYEQYF. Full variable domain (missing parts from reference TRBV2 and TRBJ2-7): EPEVTQTPSHQVTQMGQEVILRCVPISNHLYFYWYRQILGQKVEFLVSFYNNEISEKSEIFDDQFSVERPDGSNFTLKIRSTKLEDSAMYFCASSDLTRYEQYFGPGTRLTVT.

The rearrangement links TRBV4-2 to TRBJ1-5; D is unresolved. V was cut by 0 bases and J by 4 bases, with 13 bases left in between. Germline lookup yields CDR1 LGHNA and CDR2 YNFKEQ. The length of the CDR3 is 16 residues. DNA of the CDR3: TGTGCCAGCAGCCAAGATCTTCGCTGGGATAATCAGCCCCAGCATTTT. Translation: CASSQDLRWDNQPQHF.

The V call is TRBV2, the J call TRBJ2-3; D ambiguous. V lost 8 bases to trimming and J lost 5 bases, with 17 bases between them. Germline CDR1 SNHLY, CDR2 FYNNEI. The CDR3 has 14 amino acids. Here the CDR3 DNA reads TGTGCCAGCGCCCTAGTGCCAGGCGGAGATACGCAGTATTTT. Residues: CASALVPGGDTQYF.

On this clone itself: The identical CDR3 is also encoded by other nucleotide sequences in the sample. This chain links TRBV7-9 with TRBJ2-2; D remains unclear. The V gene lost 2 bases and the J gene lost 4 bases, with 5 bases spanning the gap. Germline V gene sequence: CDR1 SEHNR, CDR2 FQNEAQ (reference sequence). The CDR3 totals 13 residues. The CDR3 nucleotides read TGTGCCAGCAGCTTAAGAGGCACCGGGGAGCTGTTTTTT. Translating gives CASSLRGTGELFF. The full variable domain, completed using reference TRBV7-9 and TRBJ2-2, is DTGVSQNPRHKITKRGQNVTFRCDPISEHNRLYWYRQTLGQGPEFLTYFQNEAQLEKSRLLSDRFSAERPKGSFSTLEIQRTEQGDSAMYLCASSLRGTGELFFGEGSRLTVL.

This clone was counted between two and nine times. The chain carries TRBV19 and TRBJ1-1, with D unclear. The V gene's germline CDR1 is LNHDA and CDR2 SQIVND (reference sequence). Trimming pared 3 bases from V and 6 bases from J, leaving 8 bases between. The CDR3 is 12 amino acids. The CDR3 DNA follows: TGTGCCAGTAGTATGGGGTACGCTGAAGCTTTCTTT. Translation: CASSMGYAEAFF. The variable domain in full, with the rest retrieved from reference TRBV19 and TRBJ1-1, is DGGITQSPKYLFRKEGQNVTLSCEQNLNHDAMYWYRQDPGQGLRLIYYSQIVNDFQKGDIAEGYSVSREKKESFPLTVTSAQKNPTAFYLCASSMGYAEAFFGQGTRLTVV.

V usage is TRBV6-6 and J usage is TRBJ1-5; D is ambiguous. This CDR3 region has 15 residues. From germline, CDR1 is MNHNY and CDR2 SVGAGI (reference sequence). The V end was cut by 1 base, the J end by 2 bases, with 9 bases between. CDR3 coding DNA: TGTGCCAGCAGTTACTGGGGTACGGGCAATCAGCCCCAGCATTTT. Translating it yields CASSYWGTGNQPQHF.

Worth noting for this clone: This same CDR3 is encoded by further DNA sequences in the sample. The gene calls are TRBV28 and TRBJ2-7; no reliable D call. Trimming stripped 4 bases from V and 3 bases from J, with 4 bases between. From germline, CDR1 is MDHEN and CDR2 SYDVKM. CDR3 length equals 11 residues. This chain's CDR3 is CASSSVYEQYF. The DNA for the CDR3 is TGTGCCAGCAGTTCAGTCTACGAGCAGTACTTC.

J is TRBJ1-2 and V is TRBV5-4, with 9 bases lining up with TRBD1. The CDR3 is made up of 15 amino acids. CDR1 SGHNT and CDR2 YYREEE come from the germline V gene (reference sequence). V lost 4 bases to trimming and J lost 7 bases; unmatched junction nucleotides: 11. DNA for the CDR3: TGTGCCAGCAGCCCATGGGACAGGGAAGTACCTGGCTACACCTTC. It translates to CASSPWDREVPGYTF. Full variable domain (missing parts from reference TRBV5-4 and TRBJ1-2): ETGVTQSPTHLIKTRGQQVTLRCSSQSGHNTVSWYQQALGQGPQFIFQYYREEENGRGNFPPRFSGLQFPNYSSELNVNALELDDSALYLCASSPWDREVPGYTFGSGTRLTVV.

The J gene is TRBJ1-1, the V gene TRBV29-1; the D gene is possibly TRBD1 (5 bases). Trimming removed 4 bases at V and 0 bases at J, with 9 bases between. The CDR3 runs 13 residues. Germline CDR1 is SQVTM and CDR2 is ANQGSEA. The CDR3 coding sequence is TGCAGCGTTGTTGACAGCATGAACACTGAAGCTTTCTTT. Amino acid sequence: CSVVDSMNTEAFF.

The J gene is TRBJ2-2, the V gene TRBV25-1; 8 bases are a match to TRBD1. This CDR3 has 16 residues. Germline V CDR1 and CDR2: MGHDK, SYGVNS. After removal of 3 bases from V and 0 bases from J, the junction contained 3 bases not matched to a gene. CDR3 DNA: TGTGCCAGCAGTGACCCGGGACAGGCGAACACCGGGGAGCTGTTTTTT. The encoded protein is CASSDPGQANTGELFF.

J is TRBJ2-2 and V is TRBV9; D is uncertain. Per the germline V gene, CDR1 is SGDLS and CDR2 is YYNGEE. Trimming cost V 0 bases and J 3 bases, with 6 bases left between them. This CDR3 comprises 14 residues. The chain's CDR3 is CASSVGYDTGELFF. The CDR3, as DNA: TGTGCCAGCAGCGTAGGCTACGACACCGGGGAGCTGTTTTTT.

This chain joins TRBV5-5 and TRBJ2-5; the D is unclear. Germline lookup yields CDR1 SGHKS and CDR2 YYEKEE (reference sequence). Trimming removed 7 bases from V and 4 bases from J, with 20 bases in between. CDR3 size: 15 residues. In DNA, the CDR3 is TGTGCCAGCGCCCAATTACCCGGAACGGGAGAGACCCAGTACTTC. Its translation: CASAQLPGTGETQYF. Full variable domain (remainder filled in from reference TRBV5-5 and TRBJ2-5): DAGVTQSPTHLIKTRGQQVTLRCSPISGHKSVSWYQQVLGQGPQFIFQYYEKEERGRGNFPDRFSARQFPNYSSELNVNALLLGDSALYLCASAQLPGTGETQYFGPGTRLLVL.

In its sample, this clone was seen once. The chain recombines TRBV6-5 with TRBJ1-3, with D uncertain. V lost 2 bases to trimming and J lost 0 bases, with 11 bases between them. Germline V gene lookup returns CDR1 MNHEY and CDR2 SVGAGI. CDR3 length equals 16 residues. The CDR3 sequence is CASSYLPLDSGNTIYF. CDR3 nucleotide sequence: TGTGCCAGCAGTTACCTACCTTTAGACTCTGGAAACACCATATATTTT.

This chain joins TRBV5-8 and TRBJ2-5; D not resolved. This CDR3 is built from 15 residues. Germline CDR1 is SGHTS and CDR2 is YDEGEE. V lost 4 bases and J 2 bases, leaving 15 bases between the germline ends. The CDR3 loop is CASSIIGSTQETQYF. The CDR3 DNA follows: TGTGCCAGCAGCATCATAGGAAGTACTCAAGAGACCCAGTACTTC.

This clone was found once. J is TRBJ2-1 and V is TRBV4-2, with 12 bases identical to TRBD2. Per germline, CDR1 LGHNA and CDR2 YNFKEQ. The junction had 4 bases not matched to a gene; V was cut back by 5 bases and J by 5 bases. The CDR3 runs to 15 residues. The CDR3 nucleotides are TGTGCCAGCAGCACAACTAGCGGGAGGAACAATGAGCAGTTCTTC. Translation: CASSTTSGRNNEQFF.

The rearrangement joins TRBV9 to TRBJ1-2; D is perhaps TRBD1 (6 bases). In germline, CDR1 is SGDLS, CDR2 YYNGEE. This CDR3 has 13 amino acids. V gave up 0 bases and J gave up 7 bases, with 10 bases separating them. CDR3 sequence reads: CASSVAGASGYTF. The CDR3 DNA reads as TGTGCCAGCAGCGTAGCAGGGGCGAGTGGCTACACCTTC.

The CDR3 nucleotides are TGCGCCAGCAGCCAAGGTTCAAGGAGGAGGCTGGGTGAAAAACTGTTTTTT. This codes for CASSQGSRRRLGEKLFF. The rearrangement uses TRBV4-3 and TRBJ1-4; D remains ambiguous. The CDR3 contains 17 residues. Germline V gives CDR1 LGHNA, CDR2 YSLEER. Trimming cost V 1 base and J 7 bases, with 19 bases left between them.

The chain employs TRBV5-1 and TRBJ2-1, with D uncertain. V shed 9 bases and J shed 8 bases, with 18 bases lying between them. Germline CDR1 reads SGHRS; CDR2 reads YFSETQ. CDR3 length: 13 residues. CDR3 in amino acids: CATASGVSDEQFF. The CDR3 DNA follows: TGCGCCACCGCTAGTGGGGTTTCCGATGAGCAGTTCTTC.

CDR3 loop: CASSYSSGGGGYTF. CDR3 sequence (DNA): TGTGCCAGCAGTTACTCTTCGGGGGGAGGCGGCTACACCTTC. The V call is TRBV6-6, the J call TRBJ1-2; D is perhaps TRBD1 (5 bases). Between the trimmed V and J ends, which lost 0 bases and 8 bases, there was a span of 13 bases. CDR1 and CDR2 from the germline V gene are MNHNY and SVGAGI (reference sequence). The CDR3 covers 14 residues.

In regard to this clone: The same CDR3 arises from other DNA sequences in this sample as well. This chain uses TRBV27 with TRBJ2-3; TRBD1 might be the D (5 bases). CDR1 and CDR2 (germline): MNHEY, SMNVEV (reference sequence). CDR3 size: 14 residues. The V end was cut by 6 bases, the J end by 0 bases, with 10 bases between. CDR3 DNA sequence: TGTGCCAGCAGCCTCAGGGCGAGCACAGATACGCAGTATTTT. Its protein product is CASSLRASTDTQYF.

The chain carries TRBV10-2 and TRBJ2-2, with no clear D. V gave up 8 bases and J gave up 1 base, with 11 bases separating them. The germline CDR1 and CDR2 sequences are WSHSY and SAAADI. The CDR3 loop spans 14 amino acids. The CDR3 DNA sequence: TGCGCCAGCCGGTACACGGTGAACACCGGGGAGCTGTTTTTT. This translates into CASRYTVNTGELFF.